Listed below are T cell receptor beta chains from one sample, sequenced in a study of blood T cell repertoires in COVID-19. Assay: immunoSEQ multiplex PCR; the TCRdb copy retains only in-frame clones and omits some. In the table there are about 110,000 clones, around 90% of which are singletons. The sequenced material came from peripheral blood. The receptors originated from a human donor in a cohort sampled during active COVID-19. Each CDR3 is given with its conserved first and last residue. D genes are given only for firm matches. The size entry is marked missing in some rows and otherwise reads once, few, many or a size class.

V,D,size,J,CDR3,DNA
TRBV2,TRBD1,NA,TRBJ2-2,CASRPRDRGTGELFF,TGTGCCAGCCGGCCCCGGGACAGGGGCACCGGGGAGCTGTTTTTT
TRBV27,TRBD1,NA,TRBJ2-5,CASSSEDREQETQYF,TGTGCCAGCAGTTCAGAGGACAGGGAGCAAGAGACCCAGTACTTC
TRBV15,TRBD1,NA,TRBJ2-5,CATSLTGGWETQYF,TGTGCCACCTCCCTCACAGGGGGCTGGGAGACCCAGTACTTC
TRBV10-3,NA,NA,TRBJ1-4,CATKGGYGGNEKLFF,TGTGCCACCAAGGGGGGGTACGGGGGCAATGAAAAACTGTTTTTT
TRBV19,NA,NA,TRBJ2-6,CASSSRLGGPGANVLTF,TGTGCCAGTAGTTCACGACTGGGAGGCCCTGGGGCCAACGTCCTGACTTTC
TRBV7-3,NA,NA,TRBJ2-7,CASSLGGHTSYEQYF,TGTGCCAGCAGCTTAGGGGGCCACACCTCCTACGAGCAGTACTTC
TRBV12-3/TRBV12-4,TRBD1,NA,TRBJ2-7,CASSRDRDSEQYF,TGTGCCAGCAGCCGGGACAGGGACTCCGAGCAGTACTTC
TRBV28,TRBD1,NA,TRBJ1-4,CATYWTGEEKLFF,TGTGCCACCTACTGGACAGGGGAGGAAAAACTGTTTTTT
TRBV6-5,NA,NA,TRBJ1-1,CASSYLTGGLNTEAFF,TGTGCCAGCAGTTACTTGACAGGAGGTTTGAACACTGAAGCTTTCTTT
TRBV9,TRBD2,NA,TRBJ2-3,CASSVGASGGIDTQYF,TGTGCCAGCAGCGTAGGAGCTAGCGGGGGTATAGATACGCAGTATTTT
TRBV12-3/TRBV12-4,NA,few,TRBJ1-1,CASSWGTSRAFF,TGTGCCAGCAGTTGGGGGACATCAAGAGCTTTCTTT
TRBV10-3,TRBD2,NA,TRBJ2-1,CASRLAGSTYYNEQFF,TGTGCGAGTCGCCTAGCGGGCTCCACATACTACAATGAGCAGTTCTTC
TRBV19,NA,NA,TRBJ2-1,CASSVTGFYNEQFF,TGTGCCAGTAGTGTTACAGGATTCTACAATGAGCAGTTCTTC
TRBV15,NA,NA,TRBJ1-5,CATSREGHQDQPQHF,TGTGCCACCAGCAGAGAAGGACACCAGGATCAGCCCCAGCATTTT
TRBV7-9,NA,NA,TRBJ2-1,CASSLARGDEQFF,TGTGCCAGCAGCTTAGCGCGGGGCGATGAGCAGTTCTTC
TRBV2,NA,NA,TRBJ2-5,CASSLKTQYF,TGTGCCAGCAGTTTAAAGACCCAGTACTTC
TRBV30,NA,NA,TRBJ1-2,CASYTVGYTF,TGTGCCAGCTATACGGTCGGCTACACCTTC
TRBV15,TRBD1,NA,TRBJ1-2,CATSRDQGATYGYTF,TGTGCCACCAGCAGAGATCAGGGGGCTACCTATGGCTACACCTTC
TRBV15,NA,once,TRBJ1-4,CATSRDQGPNEKLFF,TGTGCCACCAGCAGAGATCAGGGGCCTAATGAAAAACTGTTTTTT
TRBV9,NA,NA,TRBJ2-1,CASSVDRENWNEQFF,TGTGCCAGCAGCGTAGACAGGGAAAACTGGAATGAGCAGTTCTTC
TRBV7-9,TRBD1,NA,TRBJ2-3,CASSIPGQGTTTQYF,TGTGCCAGCAGCATTCCGGGACAGGGGACTACCACGCAGTATTTT
TRBV7-9,TRBD1,few,TRBJ1-5,CASSSFTGTGNQPQHF,TGTGCCAGCAGCTCCTTCACCGGGACAGGCAATCAGCCCCAGCATTTT
TRBV7-9,TRBD1,NA,TRBJ2-1,CASSLARDSSYNEQFF,TGTGCCAGCAGCTTAGCTAGGGACAGCTCCTACAATGAGCAGTTCTTC
TRBV18,TRBD1,few,TRBJ1-2,CASSAGGADGYTF,TGTGCCAGCTCGGCAGGGGGCGCGGATGGCTACACCTTC
TRBV9,NA,NA,TRBJ2-2,CASNPGDTGELFF,TGTGCCTCTAACCCCGGGGACACCGGGGAGCTGTTTTTT
TRBV7-9,TRBD1,few,TRBJ2-7,CASSSARDRGSYEQYF,TGTGCCAGCAGCTCTGCCCGGGACAGGGGCTCCTACGAGCAGTACTTC
TRBV7-9,TRBD1,NA,TRBJ2-7,CASSFGQGGTYEQYF,TGTGCCAGCAGCTTTGGACAGGGTGGAACCTACGAGCAGTACTTC
TRBV19,NA,NA,TRBJ2-1,CASRTPGQGPYNEQFF,TGTGCCAGTAGGACCCCGGGGCAGGGGCCTTACAATGAGCAGTTCTTC
TRBV6-5,TRBD2,NA,TRBJ2-1,CATYSGTSLNNEQFF,TGTGCCACTTACTCCGGGACTAGCTTGAACAATGAGCAGTTCTTC
TRBV6-5,TRBD2,NA,TRBJ2-2,CASSYGTSGWPGELFF,TGTGCCAGCAGTTATGGGACTAGCGGTTGGCCCGGGGAGCTGTTTTTT
TRBV7-9,TRBD1,NA,TRBJ1-1,CASSWGQDTEAFF,TGTGCCAGCAGCTGGGGACAGGACACTGAAGCTTTCTTT
TRBV9,TRBD2,NA,TRBJ2-5,CASSVDGGVQETQYF,TGTGCCAGCAGCGTAGATGGGGGGGTCCAAGAGACCCAGTACTTC
TRBV6-6,TRBD1,few,TRBJ1-2,CASSQDRGGYTF,TGTGCCAGCAGTCAAGACAGGGGAGGCTACACCTTC
TRBV3-1/TRBV3-2,NA,NA,TRBJ2-1,CASSPITLSDEQFF,TGTGCCAGCAGCCCAATCACCCTATCGGATGAGCAGTTCTTC
TRBV6-2/TRBV6-3,NA,NA,TRBJ2-7,CASSSTKTNGYEQYF,TGTGCCAGCAGTTCTACCAAAACCAACGGCTACGAGCAGTACTTC
TRBV3-1/TRBV3-2,NA,NA,TRBJ2-1,CASSQGGGLSYNEQFF,TGTGCCAGCAGCCAAGGAGGGGGATTGAGCTACAATGAGCAGTTCTTC
TRBV11-2,TRBD2,NA,TRBJ2-7,CASSLKRETNYEQYF,TGTGCCAGCAGCTTAAAGCGGGAGACAAACTACGAGCAGTACTTC
TRBV18,TRBD1,few,TRBJ1-6,CASSPGQGVGSPLHF,TGTGCCAGCTCACCGGGACAGGGTGTGGGTTCACCCCTCCACTTT
TRBV10-1,NA,NA,TRBJ2-7,CASSEGGAVIYEQYF,TGCGCCAGCAGTGAAGGGGGAGCGGTCATCTACGAGCAGTACTTC
TRBV10-1,NA,NA,TRBJ2-7,CASSESSSYEQYF,TGCGCCAGCAGTGAGTCCTCCTCTTACGAGCAGTACTTC
TRBV10-1,NA,NA,TRBJ2-1,CASSDPLSSAEYNEQFF,TGCGCCAGCAGTGATCCCCTTTCTAGCGCCGAATACAATGAGCAGTTCTTC
TRBV11-2,NA,NA,TRBJ2-1,CASRHPAGEQFF,TGTGCCAGCAGACATCCAGCGGGTGAGCAGTTCTTC
TRBV28,NA,NA,TRBJ2-7,CASLRDSQQYF,TGTGCCAGCCTCCGGGACTCTCAGCAGTACTTC
TRBV6-1,NA,NA,TRBJ1-6,CASSDLGQVGSPLHF,TGTGCCAGCAGTGACCTGGGGCAGGTTGGTTCACCCCTCCACTTT
TRBV7-3,NA,NA,TRBJ1-6,CASSGGGQNSPLHF,TGTGCCAGCAGCGGGGGCGGTCAAAATTCACCCCTCCACTTT
TRBV24-1,NA,NA,TRBJ2-5,CATSDFSRGQETQYF,TGTGCCACCAGTGATTTCTCCAGGGGCCAAGAGACCCAGTACTTC
TRBV7-7,TRBD2,NA,TRBJ2-7,CASSPGGGHGNQEQYF,TGTGCTAGCAGCCCCGGGGGGGGACACGGTAATCAGGAGCAGTACTTC
TRBV7-9,NA,NA,TRBJ2-3,CASSLGGARPTDTQYF,TGTGCCAGCAGCTTAGGGGGCGCGAGGCCCACAGATACGCAGTATTTT
TRBV7-9,NA,NA,TRBJ1-3,CASSDTGVVNLSGNTIYF,TGTGCCAGCAGCGACACCGGGGTAGTAAATCTCTCTGGAAACACCATATATTTT